One and the same sample provided the 22 T cell receptor beta chains below, sequenced in a study of blood T cell repertoires in COVID-19 (dated by TCRdb to the early 2020s). Library construction relied on the immunoSEQ multiplex PCR assay. Entries here come from immuneACCESS through TCRdb and include only in-frame sequences with V and J called. Some clones fail to appear in such tables; in the studies checked, an unresolved V gene covers under half of the shortfall, and the cause of the remainder is unknown. In this sample the table shows 390,000 or so clones, around 90% of which occur a single time. Approximately 3% of the sample rests with the top ten. Sequences were obtained from peripheral blood. The receptors derive from a woman in her 30s with COVID-19, enrolled during active disease.

The chain recombines TRBV9 with TRBJ1-1; 8 bases align to TRBD1. V gave up 4 bases and J gave up 5 bases; unmatched junction bases: 7. CDR1 is SGDLS, CDR2 YYNGEE, per germline. The CDR3 runs 14 residues. CDR3 protein: CASSTQGARTEAFF. CDR3 in DNA: TGTGCCAGCAGCACGCAGGGGGCGCGAACTGAAGCTTTCTTT.

The chain employs TRBV5-1 and TRBJ1-6, with TRBD1 as a possible D gene (6 bases). The CDR3 has 17 residues. Trimming took 0 bases from V and 0 from J, leaving 10 bases between them. Germline loops: CDR1 SGHRS, CDR2 YFSETQ. CDR3 residues: CASSLGQESSYNSPLHF. The CDR3 DNA sequence: TGCGCCAGCAGCTTGGGACAGGAGAGCTCCTATAATTCACCCCTCCACTTT. The full variable domain, in which reference TRBV5-1 and TRBJ1-6 provide the parts outside the CDR3, is KAGVTQTPRYLIKTRGQQVTLSCSPISGHRSVSWYQQTPGQGLQFLFEYFSETQRNKGNFPGRFSGRQFSNSRSEMNVSTLELGDSALYLCASSLGQESSYNSPLHFGNGTRLTVT.

J is TRBJ1-6 and V is TRBV28; tentative D call: TRBD1 (6 bases). Trimming stripped 3 bases from V and 5 bases from J, with 8 bases between. The CDR3 contains 14 residues. Per germline, CDR1 MDHEN and CDR2 SYDVKM. The CDR3 region is CASSLDSHNSPLHF. CDR3 coding DNA: TGTGCCAGCAGTTTGGACAGTCATAATTCACCCCTCCACTTT. Filled out from reference TRBV28 and TRBJ1-6, the complete variable domain reads DVKVTQSSRYLVKRTGEKVFLECVQDMDHENMFWYRQDPGLGLRLIYFSYDVKMKEKGDIPEGYSVSREKKERFSLILESASTNQTSMYLCASSLDSHNSPLHFGNGTRLTVT.

V usage is TRBV27 and J usage is TRBJ2-1; 9 nucleotides align to TRBD2. The CDR3 loop spans 14 amino acids. V lost 7 bases, J lost 7 bases, and 8 bases stayed unmatched. CDR1 is MNHEY and CDR2 is SMNVEV in the germline V gene (reference sequence). This CDR3 reads CASNEAGGWNEQFF. CDR3 bases: TGTGCCAGCAATGAAGCGGGAGGTTGGAATGAGCAGTTCTTC.

V and J are TRBV28 and TRBJ1-5; a weak D match, TRBD1 (6 bases). The CDR3 is 13 residues long. Between the trimmed V and J ends, which lost 6 bases and 11 bases, there was a span of 17 bases. Germline V lookup: CDR1 MDHEN, CDR2 SYDVKM. The CDR3 region has the DNA TGTGCCAGCAGACCAGGGGCGCCCGGAGCCCAGCATTTT. This gives the protein CASRPGAPGAQHF.

The chain carries TRBV4-1 and TRBJ1-3, with D hard to call. The CDR3 consists of 19 residues. Germline CDR1 is MGHRA and CDR2 is YSYEKL. V was cut by 0 bases and J by 0 bases, with 18 bases left in between. In DNA, the CDR3 is TGCGCCAGCAGCCAAGAAAGTAACCTCCGGTCTCCCTCTGGAAACACCATATATTTT. Amino acids: CASSQESNLRSPSGNTIYF.

This chain joins TRBV4-2 and TRBJ1-2, with 11 bases lining up with TRBD1. J was trimmed by 8 bases and V by 3 bases; bases with no gene match: 8. The CDR3 sequence is 15 residues long. Germline CDR1 LGHNA, CDR2 YNFKEQ. CDR3 nucleotide sequence: TGTGCCAGCAGCCATGAACCGGGACAGGGGGGCGGCTACACCTTC. This gives the protein CASSHEPGQGGGYTF.

The chain is built from TRBV3-1 (or the pseudogene TRBV3-2) and TRBJ1-6; D not resolved. The CDR3 extends over 14 amino acids. V gave up 7 bases and J gave up 8 bases, with 15 bases separating them. CDR1 and CDR2 from the germline V gene are LGHDT and YNNKEL (reference sequence). Here the CDR3 DNA reads TGTGCCAGCACCCCCGGGGTCTCCCATTCACCCCTCCACTTT. Translation gives CASTPGVSHSPLHF.

The chain joins TRBV28 to TRBJ2-3; TRBD2 matches 9 bases. CDR3 size: 16 residues. V lost 6 bases, J lost 2 bases, and 9 bases stayed unmatched. Germline V lookup: CDR1 MDHEN, CDR2 SYDVKM. Written as DNA, the CDR3 is TGTGCCAGCAGCTTGGGGCTAGCGGGGACCACAGATACGCAGTATTTT. Protein product: CASSLGLAGTTDTQYF.

Only one count was recorded for this clone. This chain connects TRBV4-1 to TRBJ1-2, with 8 positions matching TRBD1. Trimming removed 2 bases from V and 0 bases from J; junction bases left unmatched: 8. Germline-derived CDR1 and CDR2 are MGHRA and YSYEKL. CDR3 length equals 17 residues. CDR3 residues: CASSQMGQEKANYGYTF. CDR3 bases: TGCGCCAGCAGCCAAATGGGACAGGAGAAAGCTAACTATGGCTACACCTTC.

V and J are TRBV5-4 and TRBJ1-2; D remains unclear. Germline CDR1 reads SGHNT; CDR2 reads YYREEE (reference sequence). The CDR3 has 14 residues. V lost 4 bases, J lost 2 bases, and 12 bases lay in between. The CDR3: CASSTPTGNYGYTF. DNA for the CDR3: TGTGCCAGCAGCACCCCGACGGGGAACTATGGCTACACCTTC.

V gene TRBV7-2 combines with J gene TRBJ1-3; TRBD1 aligns across 7 bases. With 5 bases clipped from V and 3 bases from J, the junction kept 1 base outside the gene matches. The CDR3 length is 13 residues. Germline CDR1 SGHTA, CDR2 FQGNSA. The CDR3: CASSRDSGNTIYF. CDR3 DNA sequence: TGTGCCAGCAGCAGGGACAGTGGAAACACCATATATTTT.

The chain is built from TRBV5-1 and TRBJ2-5, with 9 bases that match TRBD1. This CDR3 region has 14 residues. The J segment lost 5 bases and the V segment lost 2 bases, leaving 4 bases of the junction unmatched. Germline-derived CDR1 and CDR2 are SGHRS and YFSETQ. Here the CDR3 DNA reads TGCGCCAGCAGCTTTACAGGGGGCGGGGAGACCCAGTACTTC. This encodes CASSFTGGGETQYF.

The chain has TRBV4-2 and TRBJ2-3; D is uncertain. Germline loops: CDR1 LGHNA, CDR2 YNFKEQ. The V end lost 3 bases, the J end lost 1 base, and 5 bases lay between the germline ends. There are 13 residues in the CDR3. The CDR3 DNA follows: TGTGCCAGCAGCCAGTCTCGCACAGATACGCAGTATTTT. It is translated as CASSQSRTDTQYF.

J is TRBJ1-2 and V is TRBV5-1; D remains ambiguous. Germline CDR1 SGHRS, CDR2 YFSETQ. The CDR3 sequence is 14 residues long. V lost 4 bases and J 2 bases, leaving 12 bases between the germline ends. The CDR3 is CASSPRGWNYGYTF. CDR3 bases: TGCGCCAGCAGCCCCCGGGGATGGAACTATGGCTACACCTTC.

This clone was detected once. The chain carries TRBV4-3 and TRBJ2-6, with 9 positions matching TRBD1. Unmatched junction bases numbered 10, after V lost 0 bases and J lost 13 bases. From germline, CDR1 is LGHNA and CDR2 YSLEER. The CDR3 is 16 amino acids. The CDR3 loop reads CASSQDLIGTGSVLTF. The CDR3 DNA sequence: TGCGCCAGCAGCCAAGATCTTATCGGGACAGGGTCGGTCCTGACTTTC.

The sample holds one count of this clone. The V gene is TRBV4-1, the J gene TRBJ1-5; 11 nucleotides agree with TRBD1. V was clipped by 0 bases and J by 4 bases; unmatched bases: 2. CDR3 length: 16 amino acids. CDR1 and CDR2 (germline): MGHRA, YSYEKL. DNA of the CDR3: TGCGCCAGCAGCCAAGAGGACAGGGGGCCTAATCAGCCCCAGCATTTT. It codes for CASSQEDRGPNQPQHF.

The chain employs TRBV3-1 (or the pseudogene TRBV3-2) and TRBJ2-3; 8 positions agree with TRBD1. Germline V gives CDR1 LGHDT, CDR2 YNNKEL (reference sequence). Trimming cost V 0 bases and J 4 bases; bases outside gene matches: 9. This CDR3 has 17 amino acids. The CDR3 here is CASSQDPRGRVADTQYF. The CDR3 region has the DNA TGTGCCAGCAGCCAAGATCCCAGGGGGCGCGTGGCAGATACGCAGTATTTT.

This clone was seen only once. The J gene is TRBJ1-6, the V gene TRBV7-2; D perhaps matches TRBD1 (6 bases). The CDR3 sequence is 15 residues long. Trimming removed 5 bases at V and 4 bases at J, with 12 bases between. Germline V lookup: CDR1 SGHTA, CDR2 FQGNSA. DNA for the CDR3: TGTGCCAGCAGCCTCAATGGACAGTATAATTCACCCCTCCACTTT. Translated, it gives CASSLNGQYNSPLHF.

The genes are TRBV12-3 or TRBV12-4 and TRBJ2-2; D gene uncertain. Trimming stripped 3 bases from V and 4 bases from J, with 6 bases between. The CDR3 contains 13 residues. The CDR3 is CASSFPGTGELFF. DNA of the CDR3: TGTGCCAGCAGTTTCCCCGGCACCGGGGAGCTGTTTTTT.

V and J are TRBV18 and TRBJ1-4; a weak D match, TRBD1 (6 bases). The CDR3 extends over 12 amino acids. Deletions cut 6 bases from V and 5 bases from J, with 7 bases between. Germline V gene sequence: CDR1 KGHSH, CDR2 LQKENI. CDR3 bases: TGTGCCAGCTCCACAGGGAATGAAAAACTGTTTTTT. Its protein product is CASSTGNEKLFF.

V and J are TRBV11-2 and TRBJ1-4; no reliable D call. Germline values: CDR1 SGHAT, CDR2 FQNNGV. The V end lost 1 base, the J end lost 7 bases, and 10 bases lay between the germline ends. This CDR3 is built from 14 residues. The CDR3, as DNA: TGTGCCAGCAGCTTAGCAGGCGTCGGTGAAAAACTGTTTTTT. Its protein is CASSLAGVGEKLFF.